This T cell receptor (beta chain) came from a study of CD8 T cells in ankylosing spondylitis (dated by TCRdb to between 2016 and 2019). Turning to the overall study: To find TCR variants linked to disease, the study profiled T cell receptor beta repertoires in ankylosing spondylitis patients and healthy donors. In total, the full study cohort was made up of about 99 healthy donors and 25 to 30 ankylosing spondylitis patients. Peripheral blood was sampled, and synovial fluid was also collected from ankylosing spondylitis patients. Summary of the overall study and its limitations: Significant enrichment of the disease-linked clones was reported in matched synovial fluid samples from ankylosing spondylitis patients. Blood from ankylosing spondylitis patients appeared to be characterized by a TCR beta motif composed of eight highly homologous amino acid variants. The disease-linked clones had a CD8+ phenotype and were found at relatively low frequencies in peripheral blood. Some motif variants had previously been reported in the synovial fluid and blood of reactive arthritis patients, which suggests shared mechanisms of disease initiation.

For each ankylosing spondylitis patient, the synovial fluid sample was matched to a blood sample from that same patient. V is pruned by 5 bases and J by 0 bases, leaving 9 bases of the junction without a gene match. Reading from cysteine to phenylalanine, the CDR3 counts 17 amino acids. The CDR3 DNA has 51 bases and is translated from base 1. CDR1 and CDR2 were assigned from the germline V gene (reference sequence) as SEHNR and FQNEAQ. TCRdb shows the sequencer as Illumina HiSeq 2500. Quantitative 5'-RACE with molecular barcodes was the method used to prepare the TCR beta libraries. The authors processed their data as follows. Disease-linked TCR variants were identified with a new computational method built on a probabilistic model of VDJ rearrangement. TCRdb reanalyzed the raw reads on its own, using fastp at Q25 for trimming and MiXCR for clone calling, and kept in-frame beta chains. A single entry per CDR3 protein holds the most common genes and DNA from its merged rows. These V and J calls are TCRdb output, not the study's own analysis. The sample profile shows fewer than 130,000 distinct CDR3 sequences; 24% of them were found once. The ten largest clones capture approximately 13% of the sample.

This clonotype appeared a few times. There is no known antigen for this receptor. The record has no base qualities; no much larger clone is one base away. The rearranged chain carries TRBV7-9 and TRBJ1-4, with 7 bases matching TRBD1. Sequenced input: synovial fluid, either unsorted or a sorted T cell fraction (not recorded which). The sequence derives from a male donor with ankylosing spondylitis. At the DNA level, the sequence is TGTGCCAGCAGCCCGCTAACAGGGGCCGCAACTAATGAAAAACTGTTTTTT. This translates into CASSPLTGAATNEKLFF.